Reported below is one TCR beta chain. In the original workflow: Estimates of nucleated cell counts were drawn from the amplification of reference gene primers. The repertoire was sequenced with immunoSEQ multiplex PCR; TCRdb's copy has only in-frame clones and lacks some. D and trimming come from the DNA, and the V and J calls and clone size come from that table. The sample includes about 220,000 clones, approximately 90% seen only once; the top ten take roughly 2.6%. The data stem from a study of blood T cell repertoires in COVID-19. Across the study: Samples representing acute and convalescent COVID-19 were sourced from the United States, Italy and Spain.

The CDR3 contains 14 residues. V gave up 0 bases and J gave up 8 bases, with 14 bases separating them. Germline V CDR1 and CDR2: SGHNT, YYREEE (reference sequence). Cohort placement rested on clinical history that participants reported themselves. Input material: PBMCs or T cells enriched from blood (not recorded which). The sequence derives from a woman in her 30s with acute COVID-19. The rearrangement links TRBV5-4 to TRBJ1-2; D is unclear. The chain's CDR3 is CASSLDVGAGGYTF. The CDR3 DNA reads TGTGCCAGCAGCTTGGACGTCGGCGCAGGAGGCTACACCTTC.